These 32 T cell receptor beta chains share one sample of origin, sequenced in a study of T cell repertoires in cytomegalovirus infection. MiXCR was run by TCRdb on the reads, yielding one entry per CDR3 protein. The table has 160,000 or so distinct CDR3 sequences, roughly 18% seen once. Sample: CD8+ T cells from PBMCs. Receptor source: a human donor in good health (CMV status not recorded). Some clones in this sample may be carry-over from other donors' samples.

J is TRBJ2-3 and V is TRBV7-2; D gene ambiguous. V lost 4 bases to trimming and J lost 0 bases, with 14 bases between them. The length of the CDR3 is 16 residues. CDR1 and CDR2 from the germline V gene are SGHTA and FQGNSA. CDR3 in amino acids: CASSSSLDSSTDTQYF. In DNA form, the CDR3 reads TGTGCCAGCAGCTCTTCCCTTGATTCTAGCACAGATACGCAGTATTTT. Variable domain in full (rest from reference TRBV7-2 and TRBJ2-3): GAGVSQSPSNKVTEKGKDVELRCDPISGHTALYWYRQSLGQGLEFLIYFQGNSAPDKSGLPSDRFSAERTGGSVSTLTIQRTQQEDSAVYLCASSSSLDSSTDTQYFGPGTRLTVL.

The CDR3 protein is CASSFSSTSGRASDTQYF. Written as DNA, the CDR3 is TGTGCCAGCAGTTTCTCGAGTACTAGCGGGAGGGCCTCAGATACGCAGTATTTT. The chain uses TRBV28 and TRBJ2-3; 13 bases are a match to TRBD2. Germline V lookup: CDR1 MDHEN, CDR2 SYDVKM. This CDR3 comprises 18 residues. V was clipped by 3 bases and J by 4 bases; unmatched bases: 10.

V and J are TRBV27 and TRBJ1-5; D perhaps matches TRBD1 (6 bases). This CDR3 spans 16 amino acids. The ends were cut back, 0 bases at V and 3 bases at J, with 12 bases in the middle. Germline V gene sequence: CDR1 MNHEY, CDR2 SMNVEV (reference sequence). CDR3 in amino acids: CASSLSAGGLNQPQHF. CDR3 nucleotides: TGTGCCAGCAGTTTATCGGCTGGGGGGCTCAATCAGCCCCAGCATTTT.

This chain uses TRBV20-1 with TRBJ1-2, with TRBD1 matching 9 bases. This CDR3 region has 14 residues. V trimming: 2 bases; J trimming: 3 bases; junction bases outside the gene matches: 4. Germline V gives CDR1 DFQATT, CDR2 SNEGSKA (reference sequence). The CDR3, as DNA: TGCAGTGCTAGATCCTGGACAGGGGACTATGGCTACACCTTC. Translated, it gives CSARSWTGDYGYTF.

This clonotype was counted at least ten times. The chain has TRBV6-4 and TRBJ2-6; 10 positions match TRBD2. V trimming: 2 bases; J trimming: 0 bases; junction bases outside the gene matches: 1. This CDR3 contains 17 residues. CDR1 is MRHNA and CDR2 is SNTAGT in the germline V gene. The CDR3 DNA is TGTGCCAGCAGTGACGGGACTAGCGCCTCTGGGGCCAACGTCCTGACTTTC. It encodes CASSDGTSASGANVLTF.

This chain uses TRBV12-3 or TRBV12-4 with TRBJ1-5; the match to TRBD1 covers 7 bases. Unmatched junction bases numbered 4, after V lost 9 bases and J lost 5 bases. The CDR3 has 12 amino acids. Here the CDR3 reads CASQGDDQPQHF. The CDR3 DNA reads as TGTGCCAGTCAGGGGGACGATCAGCCCCAGCATTTT.

A few counts support this clonotype. The chain combines TRBV7-8 with TRBJ2-4; D unclear. This CDR3 is built from 14 residues. The V gene's germline CDR1 is SGHVS and CDR2 FQNEAQ. The germline V and J ends were trimmed by 5 bases and 1 base, with 9 bases remaining between them. The CDR3 region is CASSPLTAKNIQYF. CDR3 DNA sequence: TGTGCCAGCAGCCCCCTGACGGCCAAAAACATTCAGTACTTC.

By sample fraction, this clonotype is medium-sized. The rearrangement links TRBV7-2 to TRBJ1-1, with D possibly being TRBD1 (5 bases). Germline-derived CDR1 and CDR2 are SGHTA and FQGNSA. Trimming took 1 base from V and 2 from J, leaving 20 bases between them. This CDR3 is 18 amino acids long. The CDR3 sequence: CASSLGDELEGLNTEAFF. In DNA, the CDR3 is TGTGCCAGCAGCTTAGGGGACGAATTGGAGGGGTTAAACACTGAAGCTTTCTTT.

This clonotype has just one count. V gene TRBV7-6 combines with J gene TRBJ2-7; D is unresolved. CDR3 length equals 14 residues. From germline, CDR1 is SGHVS and CDR2 FNYEAQ. The germline V and J ends were trimmed by 1 base and 4 bases, with 11 bases remaining between them. CDR3 in amino acids: CASSLETDFYEQYF. As DNA, the CDR3 is TGTGCCAGCAGCTTAGAGACCGACTTTTACGAGCAGTACTTC.

This clonotype was found a few times. The chain is built from TRBV11-2 and TRBJ2-7; D gene ambiguous. Germline CDR1 SGHAT, CDR2 FQNNGV. V was trimmed by 8 bases and J by 3 bases, leaving 14 bases between them. This CDR3 spans 13 amino acids. Written as DNA, the CDR3 is TGTGCCAGCCGCTGGACCTTAAACTACGAGCAGTACTTC. The encoded protein is CASRWTLNYEQYF.

The rearrangement links TRBV5-1 to TRBJ2-2; D may be TRBD2 (6 bases). The V gene lost 8 bases and the J gene lost 4 bases, with 24 bases spanning the gap. This CDR3 contains 17 residues. Per the germline V gene, CDR1 is SGHRS and CDR2 is YFSETQ. The CDR3 DNA is TGCGCCAGTCACCGGCGGGGCTCGGAGCATGTCACCGGGGAGCTGTTTTTT. Translation gives CASHRRGSEHVTGELFF.

The chain joins TRBV9 to TRBJ1-2; D not certain. The V gene's germline CDR1 is SGDLS and CDR2 YYNGEE. This CDR3 region has 11 residues. Between the trimmed V and J ends, which lost 7 bases and 6 bases, there was a span of 10 bases. This CDR3 is CASRNLDGYTF. In DNA, the CDR3 is TGTGCCAGCCGAAATCTTGATGGCTACACCTTC. The entire variable domain, with the rest obtained from reference TRBV9 and TRBJ1-2, is as follows: DSGVTQTPKHLITATGQRVTLRCSPRSGDLSVYWYQQSLDQGLQFLIQYYNGEERAKGNILERFSAQQFPDLHSELNLSSLELGDSALYFCASRNLDGYTFGSGTRLTVV.

The chain carries TRBV12-3 or TRBV12-4 and TRBJ2-2; 7 bases are a match to TRBD1. V shed 2 bases and J 3 bases; nucleotides not matched to a gene: 18. CDR3 length equals 20 residues. In DNA form, the CDR3 reads TGTGCCAGCAGTTTACTGTGGCACAGGGGCGAAGAACAAGACACCGGGGAGCTGTTTTTT. This gives the protein CASSLLWHRGEEQDTGELFF.

In DNA form, the CDR3 reads TGTGCCAGCAGCTCTTCTACAGGACTAGCGGGGACCTACGAGCAGTACTTC. Protein: CASSSSTGLAGTYEQYF. The J gene is TRBJ2-7, the V gene TRBV13; 12 bases match TRBD2. Germline assignment: CDR1 PRHDT and CDR2 FYEKMQ (reference sequence). The CDR3 loop spans 17 amino acids. The junction had 9 bases not matched to a gene; V was cut back by 4 bases and J by 2 bases.

V and J are TRBV28 and TRBJ2-1; D ambiguous. CDR3 length: 14 residues. The germline V and J ends were trimmed by 2 bases and 11 bases, with 16 bases remaining between them. Germline V gene lookup returns CDR1 MDHEN and CDR2 SYDVKM. The CDR3 sequence: CASSLLGPTVQQFF. The DNA of the CDR3 is TGTGCCAGCAGTTTACTTGGCCCGACCGTTCAGCAGTTCTTC.

This clonotype has just a few counts. The rearrangement links TRBV2 to TRBJ2-7; no firm D call. This CDR3 has 15 amino acids. Trimming removed 5 bases at V and 5 bases at J, with 19 bases between. The germline CDR1 and CDR2 sequences are SNHLY and FYNNEI. CDR3: CASSLYSAAEDEQYF. The DNA for the CDR3 is TGTGCCAGCAGTCTATACAGTGCTGCTGAGGACGAGCAGTACTTC.

This clonotype was seen a few times. In DNA form, the CDR3 reads TGCGCCAGCAGCCGAGCCAGGGAGCAGTTCTTC. It codes for CASSRAREQFF. The chain carries TRBV4-1 and TRBJ2-1; D unresolved. Trimming shortened V by 4 bases and J by 10 bases, and 8 bases separated the two germline ends. CDR3 size: 11 residues. Germline V lookup: CDR1 MGHRA, CDR2 YSYEKL.

The chain uses TRBV7-8 and TRBJ1-5; D is undetermined. The CDR3 is 14 amino acids. CDR1 and CDR2 (germline): SGHVS, FQNEAQ. Trimming cost V 2 bases and J 4 bases, with 9 bases left between them. The CDR3 loop reads CASSLRSRNQPQHF. In DNA, the CDR3 is TGTGCCAGCAGCTTAAGGTCACGGAATCAGCCCCAGCATTTT. Drawing the rest from reference TRBV7-8 and TRBJ1-5, the complete variable domain is GAGVSQSPRYKVAKRGQDVALRCDPISGHVSLFWYQQALGQGPEFLTYFQNEAQLDKSGLPSDRFFAERPEGSVSTLKIQRTQQEDSAVYLCASSLRSRNQPQHFGDGTRLSIL.

This clonotype was seen only a few times. The rearrangement uses TRBV28 and TRBJ2-3; D is possibly TRBD2 (5 bases). V was shortened by 7 bases and J by 1 base, with 12 bases between the two germline ends. CDR1 is MDHEN, CDR2 SYDVKM, per germline. The length of the CDR3 is 14 residues. The CDR3 coding sequence is TGTGCCAGCACTCCCGGAGGTCGCACAGATACGCAGTATTTT. This codes for CASTPGGRTDTQYF.

The chain combines TRBV7-9 with TRBJ2-3; 9 nucleotides agree with TRBD2. Unmatched junction bases numbered 5, after V lost 5 bases and J lost 5 bases. The CDR3 consists of 14 residues. Germline V gives CDR1 SEHNR, CDR2 FQNEAQ (reference sequence). CDR3 sequence reads: CASSEGLAKDTQYF. The CDR3 DNA is TGTGCCAGCAGCGAGGGACTAGCAAAAGATACGCAGTATTTT.

The chain has TRBV28 and TRBJ1-2, with a weak D call TRBD1 (5 bases). The V and J ends lost 6 bases and 0 bases respectively, with 14 bases between them. This CDR3 region has 15 residues. Germline V gene sequence: CDR1 MDHEN, CDR2 SYDVKM. The CDR3 region has the DNA TGTGCCAGCAGACCCCGGGGACCAGCTAACTATGGCTACACCTTC. Translated, it gives CASRPRGPANYGYTF.

V is TRBV7-2 and J is TRBJ1-4; 7 nucleotides match TRBD1. Trimming at V came to 5 bases and at J to 0 bases, leaving 9 bases not matched to a gene. Germline lookup yields CDR1 SGHTA and CDR2 FQGNSA. This CDR3 has 17 amino acids. In DNA form, the CDR3 reads TGTGCCAGCAGCCCCAGCACAGGGGCACCAACTAATGAAAAACTGTTTTTT. Translation gives CASSPSTGAPTNEKLFF.

The chain combines TRBV28 with TRBJ2-2, with D tentatively TRBD2 (6 bases). V lost 4 bases and J 0 bases, leaving 15 bases between the germline ends. CDR1 is MDHEN, CDR2 SYDVKM, per germline. This CDR3 region has 17 residues. This chain's CDR3 is CASSSPGSGANTGELFF. CDR3 nucleotides: TGTGCCAGCAGTTCCCCCGGGTCGGGGGCGAACACCGGGGAGCTGTTTTTT.

This clonotype was observed a few times. This chain connects TRBV20-1 to TRBJ2-1; a weak D match, TRBD1 (5 bases). Per germline, CDR1 DFQATT and CDR2 SNEGSKA (reference sequence). The CDR3 totals 14 residues. Trimming took off 3 bases at V and 10 bases at J, with 19 bases between the two ends. CDR3 loop: CSARLGADIWEQFF. The CDR3 coding sequence is TGCAGTGCTAGGCTAGGGGCAGACATTTGGGAGCAGTTCTTC.

The sample holds a few counts of this clonotype. The chain employs TRBV4-1 and TRBJ2-3; D is uncertain. The CDR3 covers 16 residues. V dropped 0 bases and J dropped 0 bases, with 10 bases sitting between them. Germline V gene sequence: CDR1 MGHRA, CDR2 YSYEKL. The DNA of the CDR3 is TGCGCCAGCAGCCAAGATCGTCCGGAGAGCACAGATACGCAGTATTTT. Translation gives CASSQDRPESTDTQYF.

This clonotype appeared a few times. The CDR3 is CASSSTFYEQYF. CDR3 in DNA: TGTGCCAGCAGCTCGACCTTCTACGAGCAGTACTTC. The genes are TRBV7-9 and TRBJ2-7; D is ambiguous. The V end lost 4 bases, the J end lost 3 bases, and 7 bases lay between the germline ends. Germline V lookup: CDR1 SEHNR, CDR2 FQNEAQ (reference sequence). The CDR3 covers 12 residues.

There are a few counts of this clonotype. The chain links TRBV7-2 to TRBJ2-1; D is tentatively TRBD1 or TRBD2 (5 bases each). The V gene lost 5 bases and the J gene lost 1 base, with 12 bases spanning the gap. CDR1 SGHTA and CDR2 FQGNSA come from the germline V gene. This CDR3 has 15 amino acids. Here the CDR3 DNA reads TGTGCCAGCAGCCCCCGGGACGAATCCTACAATGAGCAGTTCTTC. Residues: CASSPRDESYNEQFF.

The V and J genes are TRBV19 and TRBJ2-4; the match to TRBD1 covers 8 bases. Germline lookup yields CDR1 LNHDA and CDR2 SQIVND (reference sequence). Germline trimming cut 6 bases from V and 8 bases from J; bases unmatched to any gene: 6. The CDR3 runs to 13 residues. CDR3 nucleotide sequence: TGTGCCAGTAGGGGGACGGGACAGGACATTCAGTACTTC. Amino acids: CASRGTGQDIQYF.

This clonotype came up a few times. V is TRBV14 and J is TRBJ2-1; TRBD1 is a possible D gene (6 bases). V was clipped by 2 bases and J by 4 bases, with 6 bases between them. In germline, CDR1 is SGHDN, CDR2 FVKESK. The CDR3 consists of 13 residues. This CDR3 is CASSQRGYNEQFF. The CDR3 region has the DNA TGTGCCAGCAGCCAAAGGGGGTACAATGAGCAGTTCTTC.

V and J are TRBV28 and TRBJ2-2; no clear D gene. CDR1 and CDR2 (germline): MDHEN, SYDVKM. There are 12 residues in the CDR3. Trimming left V 6 bases short and J 3 bases short, with 5 bases between. In nucleotides, the CDR3 is TGTGCCAGCAGAGTTCACACCGGGGAGCTGTTTTTT. Translation gives CASRVHTGELFF. Supplemented by reference TRBV28 and TRBJ2-2, the full variable domain reads DVKVTQSSRYLVKRTGEKVFLECVQDMDHENMFWYRQDPGLGLRLIYFSYDVKMKEKGDIPEGYSVSREKKERFSLILESASTNQTSMYLCASRVHTGELFFGEGSRLTVL.

This clonotype came up a few times. The V and J genes are TRBV19 and TRBJ2-7; TRBD2 is a possible D gene (5 bases). The CDR3 is made up of 14 amino acids. Trimming cost V 4 bases and J 2 bases, with 12 bases left between them. Germline CDR1 LNHDA, CDR2 SQIVND (reference sequence). The CDR3 region is CASSTLGGPYEQYF. CDR3 DNA: TGTGCCAGTAGTACCCTCGGCGGGCCCTACGAGCAGTACTTC.

V is TRBV6-2 or TRBV6-3 and J is TRBJ2-1; no clear D gene. V was shortened by 0 bases and J by 8 bases, with 5 bases between the two germline ends. This CDR3 is built from 12 residues. The germline V gene has CDR1 MNHEY and CDR2 SVGEGT. Here the CDR3 DNA reads TGTGCCAGCAGTTACTCGGTCGATGAGCAGTTCTTC. Translating it yields CASSYSVDEQFF.